The 9 T cell receptor beta chains reported below all come from one sample, sequenced in a study of blood T cells in healthy people across ages. Combining a sample-barcoded 5' primer with a J-beta primer mix, a second PCR ran for roughly 6 to 11 cycles. In TCRdb, the 5' RACE reads were re-called with MiXCR into one record per CDR3 protein. This table holds about 640,000 distinct CDR3 sequences, roughly 58% found once. The sequencing sample was made of blood. Source of these receptors: a man between 60 and 75 years old in good health.

The chain recombines TRBV7-2 with TRBJ1-6, with D hard to call. The CDR3 is 12 residues long. Trimming pared 1 base from V and 10 bases from J, leaving 5 bases between. Germline V gives CDR1 SGHTA, CDR2 FQGNSA. CDR3 nucleotide sequence: TGTGCCAGCAGCTTAGTGCGGTCACCCCTCCACTTT. This translates into CASSLVRSPLHF.

Only a few counts were recorded for this clonotype. The V and J genes are TRBV20-1 and TRBJ1-4; D gene ambiguous. CDR3 length equals 12 residues. V was clipped by 4 bases and J by 5 bases, with 8 bases between them. Germline CDR1 and CDR2: DFQATT and SNEGSKA (reference sequence). In DNA, the CDR3 is TGCAGTGCTACTACAAGAAATGAAAAACTGTTTTTT. Its protein is CSATTRNEKLFF.

The chain's CDR3 is CATSDSPGAGSGANVLTF. CDR3 nucleotide sequence: TGTGCCACCAGTGATTCACCAGGGGCAGGGTCTGGGGCCAACGTCCTGACTTTC. The gene calls are TRBV24-1 and TRBJ2-6, with D possibly being TRBD1 (6 bases). The germline gives CDR1 KGHDR, CDR2 SFDVKD. There are 18 residues in the CDR3. Trimming left V 2 bases short and J 1 base short, with 14 bases between.

This clonotype was counted once. A much larger clone sits a single nucleotide away, making a read error possible. The gene calls are TRBV29-1 and TRBJ2-1; D possibly corresponds to TRBD2 (6 bases). Near its end, the DNA agrees better with TRBJ2-7, so the J call may be wrong. The germline CDR1 and CDR2 sequences are SQVTM and ANQGSEA. This CDR3 region has 14 residues. This CDR3 is CSAQAVGGYNEQYF. The CDR3 bases are TGCAGCGCCCAGGCCGTGGGGGGTTACAATGAGCAGTACTTC.

The chain carries TRBV20-1 and TRBJ1-5; D remains ambiguous. The germline CDR1 and CDR2 sequences are DFQATT and SNEGSKA (reference sequence). The V end lost 1 base, the J end lost 4 bases, and 14 bases lay between the germline ends. CDR3 length equals 15 residues. The CDR3 nucleotides read TGCAGTGCTAGAGGCCAGGTGGGCGGGAATCAGCCCCAGCATTTT. This codes for CSARGQVGGNQPQHF.

This clonotype has just one count. This chain connects TRBV4-2 to TRBJ2-3; 13 bases are a match to TRBD2. The J segment lost 5 bases and the V segment lost 1 base, leaving 15 bases of the junction unmatched. Per the germline V gene, CDR1 is LGHNA and CDR2 is YNFKEQ. The CDR3 loop spans 20 amino acids. The chain's CDR3 is CASSQGTPFGTSGAGDTQYF. The CDR3 nucleotides are TGTGCCAGCAGCCAAGGAACCCCTTTTGGGACTAGCGGGGCTGGAGATACGCAGTATTTT.

This clonotype was seen only once. V and J are TRBV20-1 and TRBJ1-1; 7 bases agree with TRBD1. Trimming took 1 base from V and 4 from J; bases not matched to a gene: 9. This CDR3 spans 15 amino acids. The germline gives CDR1 DFQATT, CDR2 SNEGSKA (reference sequence). DNA for the CDR3: TGCAGTGCTAGAGCTGTAGACAGGGTGTTCACTGAAGCTTTCTTT. Encoded protein: CSARAVDRVFTEAFF.

This clonotype was counted a single time. The chain joins TRBV25-1 to TRBJ1-1; D is undetermined. The CDR3 has 12 residues. The germline gives CDR1 MGHDK, CDR2 SYGVNS. Trimming pared 6 bases from V and 0 bases from J, leaving 5 bases between. The CDR3 DNA reads TGTGCCAGCAGACAGATGAACACTGAAGCTTTCTTT. Its protein product is CASRQMNTEAFF.

This clonotype was detected a few times. The gene calls are TRBV29-1 and TRBJ2-7, with 9 nucleotides matching TRBD1. The CDR3 has 16 residues. Germline trimming cut 3 bases from V and 2 bases from J; bases unmatched to any gene: 11. Germline V gene lookup returns CDR1 SQVTM and CDR2 ANQGSEA. The CDR3 sequence: CSVEGGQGPNAYEQYF. The CDR3 DNA sequence: TGCAGCGTTGAGGGGGGACAGGGTCCCAATGCCTACGAGCAGTACTTC.